The 26 T cell receptor beta chains presented below share a single source sample, sequenced in a study of early T cells in non-severe SARS-CoV-2 infection. TCRdb processed the 5' RACE reads anew with MiXCR; each CDR3 protein has one entry. In the table there are roughly 62,000 distinct CDR3 sequences, more than 7.5% of which are singletons. The sample was whole blood. The receptors were gathered from an adult who was a healthcare worker with PCR-confirmed SARS-CoV-2 infection or an uninfected control (not recorded which).

The chain is built from TRBV7-9 and TRBJ2-3, with D hard to call. Germline-derived CDR1 and CDR2 are SEHNR and FQNEAQ (reference sequence). The CDR3 totals 14 residues. V lost 5 bases to trimming and J lost 2 bases, with 11 bases between them. CDR3 nucleotide sequence: TGTGCCAGCAGCGTAGTGGGCAACACAGATACGCAGTATTTT. This translates into CASSVVGNTDTQYF.

This clonotype was seen ten or more times. CDR3 residues: CASSLDYEATEAFF. CDR3 bases: TGTGCCAGCAGTTTAGATTACGAGGCCACTGAAGCTTTCTTT. V usage is TRBV27 and J usage is TRBJ1-1; D call uncertain. V lost 2 bases and J lost 4, with 11 bases in between. Per the germline V gene, CDR1 is MNHEY and CDR2 is SMNVEV (reference sequence). There are 14 residues in the CDR3.

There are a few counts of this clonotype. CDR3 protein: CASSSPGTGGSGANVLTF. DNA of the CDR3: TGTGCCAGCAGCTCCCCCGGGACAGGGGGCTCTGGGGCCAACGTCCTGACTTTC. The chain combines TRBV7-2 with TRBJ2-6, with 11 positions matching TRBD1. Germline V lookup: CDR1 SGHTA, CDR2 FQGNSA. V trimming: 4 bases; J trimming: 0 bases; junction bases outside the gene matches: 5. The CDR3 loop spans 18 amino acids. Drawing the rest from reference TRBV7-2 and TRBJ2-6, the complete variable domain is GAGVSQSPSNKVTEKGKDVELRCDPISGHTALYWYRQSLGQGLEFLIYFQGNSAPDKSGLPSDRFSAERTGGSVSTLTIQRTQQEDSAVYLCASSSPGTGGSGANVLTFGAGSRLTVL.

The J gene is TRBJ1-2, the V gene TRBV25-1; no firm D call. The CDR3 runs to 13 residues. The germline gives CDR1 MGHDK, CDR2 SYGVNS. The V end was cut by 0 bases, the J end by 7 bases, with 9 bases between. The CDR3 DNA sequence: TGTGCCAGCAGTGAATATGGTACTGCTGGCTACACCTTC. As protein: CASSEYGTAGYTF.

The chain joins TRBV24-1 to TRBJ2-1; the match to TRBD2 covers 9 bases. CDR1 and CDR2 from the germline V gene are KGHDR and SFDVKD. J was trimmed by 3 bases and V by 4 bases; bases with no gene match: 6. The CDR3 length is 16 residues. The chain's CDR3 is CATSDPGTSLYNEQFF. The CDR3 nucleotides read TGTGCCACCAGTGACCCAGGGACTAGCCTCTACAATGAGCAGTTCTTC.

The chain links TRBV7-2 to TRBJ2-7; 9 nucleotides agree with TRBD2. Germline trimming cut 2 bases from V and 7 bases from J; bases unmatched to any gene: 15. CDR1 is SGHTA and CDR2 is FQGNSA in the germline V gene. The CDR3 spans 17 residues. The CDR3 loop is CASSLRPGTSRGWEQYF. In DNA form, the CDR3 reads TGTGCCAGCAGCTTACGGCCGGGGACTAGCCGTGGATGGGAGCAGTACTTC.

In this sample, this clonotype turned up a few times. The rearrangement links TRBV24-1 to TRBJ2-3, with 9 positions matching TRBD1. V lost 8 bases, J lost 0 bases, and 5 bases stayed unmatched. The CDR3 has 15 residues. The germline CDR1 and CDR2 sequences are KGHDR and SFDVKD. The CDR3 DNA follows: TGTGCCACCAATCCGGGACAGGGAAGCACAGATACGCAGTATTTT. Translating gives CATNPGQGSTDTQYF.

This clonotype has more than one count but fewer than ten. This chain uses TRBV6-5 with TRBJ2-1, with D tentatively TRBD1 or TRBD2 (5 bases each). The CDR3 loop spans 11 amino acids. Germline V gives CDR1 MNHEY, CDR2 SVGAGI. V was shortened by 5 bases and J by 15 bases, with 14 bases between the two germline ends. In DNA, the CDR3 is TGTGCCAGCAGTCACGGGGCCTGGTGGTTCTTC. Protein: CASSHGAWWFF.

A few counts support this clonotype. CDR3 DNA: TGTGCCGGGTCTCTCGGTTCCTACAATGAGCAGTTCTTC. This encodes CAGSLGSYNEQFF. The chain combines TRBV5-6 with TRBJ2-1; no reliable D call. Germline CDR1 and CDR2: SGHDT and YYEEEE. The V end was cut by 10 bases, the J end by 1 base, with 12 bases between. This CDR3 region has 13 residues.

V is TRBV29-1 and J is TRBJ2-7, with 12 nucleotides matching TRBD2. J was trimmed by 3 bases and V by 4 bases; bases with no gene match: 4. This CDR3 comprises 14 residues. CDR1 and CDR2 (germline): SQVTM, ANQGSEA. Written as DNA, the CDR3 is TGCAGCGTTGTGTTGACTAGCGGGAGCTACGAGCAGTACTTC. Protein: CSVVLTSGSYEQYF.

At least ten counts were recorded for this clonotype. This chain connects TRBV20-1 to TRBJ2-7; TRBD1 agrees at 7 bases. Germline values: CDR1 DFQATT, CDR2 SNEGSKA (reference sequence). The CDR3 contains 15 residues. With V trimmed by 3 bases and J by 6 bases, 14 bases remained unmatched. The CDR3 coding sequence is TGCAGTGCTAGTTGGCCACAGGGGTCTTCGACCGAGCAGTACTTC. It encodes CSASWPQGSSTEQYF.

This clonotype was seen a single time. This chain uses TRBV7-3 with TRBJ2-1; a weak D match, TRBD2 (5 bases). Deletions cut 5 bases from V and 0 bases from J, with 14 bases between. This CDR3 has 16 residues. The germline gives CDR1 SGHTA, CDR2 FQGTGA. The CDR3 loop reads CASSRDGLSSYNEQFF. CDR3 in DNA: TGTGCCAGCAGCCGAGATGGACTTAGCTCCTACAATGAGCAGTTCTTC.

This clonotype showed up just a few times. The rearrangement joins TRBV10-3 to TRBJ2-5; D remains ambiguous. Trimming stripped 6 bases from V and 1 base from J, with 18 bases between. CDR1 is ENHRY, CDR2 SYGVKD, per germline. There are 16 residues in the CDR3. The CDR3 loop reads CAISSHPPFLQETQYF. The CDR3 DNA follows: TGTGCCATCAGCTCCCACCCCCCTTTTCTCCAAGAGACCCAGTACTTC.

V is TRBV20-1 and J is TRBJ2-1; D possibly corresponds to TRBD2 (5 bases). V lost 1 base, J lost 3 bases, and 16 bases lay in between. This CDR3 spans 16 amino acids. Germline V gives CDR1 DFQATT, CDR2 SNEGSKA (reference sequence). CDR3 sequence (DNA): TGCAGTGCTAGAGGCTCAAGCGGATGGGACTACAATGAGCAGTTCTTC. This translates into CSARGSSGWDYNEQFF.

This clonotype has more than one count but fewer than ten. The chain has TRBV6-2 or TRBV6-3 and TRBJ2-3; weak D call: TRBD2 (6 bases). Germline lookup yields CDR1 MNHEY and CDR2 SVGEGT. The CDR3 totals 18 residues. V was pared by 2 bases and J by 0 bases, with 18 bases between. CDR3 coding DNA: TGTGCCAGCAGTTACCCATCCTCGGGGGAGTATAGCACAGATACGCAGTATTTT. Its protein is CASSYPSSGEYSTDTQYF.

This chain links TRBV6-2 or TRBV6-3 with TRBJ1-3; the match to TRBD1 covers 8 bases. Germline V gene sequence: CDR1 MNHEY, CDR2 SVGEGT. V trimming: 6 bases; J trimming: 3 bases; junction bases outside the gene matches: 7. The CDR3 spans 15 residues. The CDR3 spells CASSSRTGIGNTIYF. CDR3 coding DNA: TGTGCCAGCAGCTCCAGGACAGGGATTGGAAACACCATATATTTT.

This clonotype was seen a handful of times. The chain has TRBV15 and TRBJ2-3; D remains ambiguous. Trimming pared 3 bases from V and 4 bases from J, leaving 14 bases between. CDR3 length: 15 residues. The germline V gene has CDR1 LNHNV and CDR2 YYDKDF (reference sequence). CDR3 DNA sequence: TGTGCCACCAGCAGTGCCGGGTTTCGGGCAGATACGCAGTATTTT. Its protein is CATSSAGFRADTQYF.

In this sample, this clonotype turned up many times. The V gene is TRBV1, the J gene TRBJ2-7. TRBV1 is a pseudogene locus. CDR3 size: 15 residues. The CDR3 here is CTSSQDVSWRREQYF. For the CDR3, the DNA is TGCACCAGCAGCCAAGATGTCTCTTGGAGACGCGAGCAGTACTTC.

This clonotype showed up many times. V and J are TRBV7-9 and TRBJ2-5; no definite D call. With 1 base removed from V and 2 bases from J, the gap between germline ends came to 11 bases. The CDR3 extends over 15 amino acids. Germline lookup yields CDR1 SEHNR and CDR2 FQNEAQ (reference sequence). The DNA for the CDR3 is TGTGCCAGCAGCTTAGAAGGGCTCAGGCAAGAGACCCAGTACTTC. Amino acid sequence: CASSLEGLRQETQYF. The variable domain in full, completed from reference TRBV7-9 and TRBJ2-5, reads DTGVSQNPRHKITKRGQNVTFRCDPISEHNRLYWYRQTLGQGPEFLTYFQNEAQLEKSRLLSDRFSAERPKGSFSTLEIQRTEQGDSAMYLCASSLEGLRQETQYFGPGTRLLVL.

This clonotype was seen more than once but under ten times. The rearrangement joins TRBV18 to TRBJ1-5, with D possibly being TRBD1 (5 bases). The germline V gene has CDR1 KGHSH and CDR2 LQKENI. Trimming shortened V by 5 bases and J by 4 bases, and 12 bases separated the two germline ends. This CDR3 contains 14 residues. CDR3 DNA: TGTGCCAGCTCATCCCGGGACGAAAATCAGCCCCAGCATTTT. It codes for CASSSRDENQPQHF.

This clonotype has a handful of counts. The rearrangement links TRBV10-3 to TRBJ1-1, with D uncertain. CDR1 and CDR2 (germline): ENHRY, SYGVKD. Trimming removed 0 bases at V and 3 bases at J, with 11 bases between. This CDR3 has 15 residues. As DNA, the CDR3 is TGTGCCATCAGTGAGTCGGTTGGCTCGTACACTGAAGCTTTCTTT. Its translation is CAISESVGSYTEAFF.

There are many counts of this clonotype. This chain joins TRBV7-3 and TRBJ2-1; no definite D call. V shed 5 bases and J shed 0 bases, with 14 bases lying between them. Looked up from germline, CDR1 is SGHTA and CDR2 is FQGTGA. This CDR3 spans 16 amino acids. The CDR3 spells CASSLLTASSYNEQFF. In nucleotides, the CDR3 is TGTGCCAGCAGCCTCCTGACTGCTAGCTCCTACAATGAGCAGTTCTTC.

V usage is TRBV20-1 and J usage is TRBJ2-1; 8 bases are shared with TRBD2. V was clipped by 0 bases and J by 4 bases; unmatched bases: 5. The CDR3 loop spans 15 amino acids. Looked up from germline, CDR1 is DFQATT and CDR2 is SNEGSKA (reference sequence). This chain's CDR3 is CSAREASGFYNEQFF. CDR3 bases: TGCAGTGCTAGAGAAGCTAGCGGGTTTTACAATGAGCAGTTCTTC.

This clonotype was detected a few times. This chain uses TRBV9 with TRBJ1-6; maybe TRBD1 (6 bases). In germline, CDR1 is SGDLS, CDR2 YYNGEE. Trimming removed 1 base at V and 5 bases at J, with 7 bases between. The CDR3 covers 14 residues. In nucleotides, the CDR3 is TGTGCCAGCAGCGTACAGGGGAATAATTCACCCCTCCACTTT. This sequence encodes CASSVQGNNSPLHF.

At least ten counts were recorded for this clonotype. This chain links TRBV5-4 with TRBJ2-1; D may match TRBD1 or TRBD2 (5 bases each). The CDR3 is 14 residues long. The ends were cut back, 1 base at V and 10 bases at J, with 15 bases in the middle. The V gene's germline CDR1 is SGHNT and CDR2 YYREEE (reference sequence). The CDR3 sequence: CASSLNAGTGEQFF. The DNA of the CDR3 is TGTGCCAGCAGCTTGAATGCCGGGACGGGAGAGCAGTTCTTC.

This clonotype was found a few times. V and J are TRBV7-2 and TRBJ1-6; D gene ambiguous. CDR3 size: 13 residues. The V gene's germline CDR1 is SGHTA and CDR2 FQGNSA. The V end was cut by 5 bases, the J end by 13 bases, with 15 bases between. This CDR3 reads CASSAFNASPLHF. The CDR3 coding sequence is TGTGCCAGCAGCGCCTTCAACGCCTCGCCCCTCCACTTT. Supplemented by reference TRBV7-2 and TRBJ1-6, the full variable domain reads GAGVSQSPSNKVTEKGKDVELRCDPISGHTALYWYRQSLGQGLEFLIYFQGNSAPDKSGLPSDRFSAERTGGSVSTLTIQRTQQEDSAVYLCASSAFNASPLHFGNGTRLTVT.